Listed below are T cell receptor beta chains from one sample, sequenced in a study of T cell changes during pregnancy in multiple sclerosis. Clones were sequenced by immunoSEQ multiplex PCR, and TCRdb holds only the in-frame ones, with some missing. The sample holds 72,000 or so clones, around 93% seen once. Sequences were derived from peripheral blood, sampled in the second trimester of pregnancy. These receptors were taken from a female donor with multiple sclerosis, enrolled in a pregnancy study. Both conserved end residues are part of each CDR3. A D gene is named only where the DNA matches it firmly. Rows give clone size only sometimes, using once, few, many, or a class for an expanded clone.

D gene,clone size,J gene,V gene,CDR3 DNA,CDR3 protein
TRBD2,.,TRBJ2-3,TRBV10-1,TGCGCCAGCAGTGAGTCGAAACGGGAGGCCGTAAGGATATCAGATACGCAGTATTTT,CASSESKREAVRISDTQYF
.,.,TRBJ2-7,TRBV6-4,TGTGCCAGCACCAACGGCAGGCGCCCTTCCTACGAGCAGTACTTC,CASTNGRRPSYEQYF
TRBD1,.,TRBJ2-3,TRBV23-1,TGCGCCAGCAGTCAATCGCCGGACAGGGGATGTGATACGCAGTATTTT,CASSQSPDRGCDTQYF
.,.,TRBJ2-1,TRBV15,TGTGCCACCAGTCTCGACCGGGGGGCTGGCAATGAGCAGTTCTTC,CATSLDRGAGNEQFF
.,.,TRBJ1-5,TRBV19,TGTGCCAGTAGTATGGAACAGGGTTTTTGGGGCAATCAGCCCCAGCATTTT,CASSMEQGFWGNQPQHF
TRBD2,.,TRBJ2-3,TRBV11-3,TGTGCCAGCAGGCAGGGACTAGCGGGGGCAGATACGCAGTATTTT,CASRQGLAGADTQYF
.,.,TRBJ1-2,TRBV7-6,TGTGCCAGCAGCTTAGATCCGGGGGTAAACTATGGCTACACCTTC,CASSLDPGVNYGYTF
.,.,TRBJ2-1,TRBV6-5,TGTGCCAGCAGTCCAACTAGTATCCACAATGAGCAGTTCTTC,CASSPTSIHNEQFF
.,.,TRBJ1-1,TRBV9,TGTGCCAGCAGCGTAGCGCCCTCCCTCGGTTTAACTGAAGCTTTCTTT,CASSVAPSLGLTEAFF
TRBD1,.,TRBJ2-2,TRBV4-1,TGCGCCAGCAGGTCAACAGGGGGCCCCAGGAACGGGGAGCTGTTTTTT,CASRSTGGPRNGELFF
.,.,TRBJ2-2,TRBV9,TGTGCCAGCAGCGCACAGACACCGGGGGGCGGTTCCGGGGAGCTGTTTTTT,CASSAQTPGGGSGELFF
.,.,TRBJ2-2,TRBV27,TGTGCCATCTTGGAGAGGAACACCGGGGAGCTGTTTTTT,CAILERNTGELFF
.,.,TRBJ1-1,TRBV28,TGTGCCAGCAGCCCCCGGAGGAACACTGAAGCTTTCTTT,CASSPRRNTEAFF
TRBD1,.,TRBJ2-5,TRBV5-5,TGTGCCAGCAGCTCCTACCGGGACAGTCTAGAGACCCAGTACTTC,CASSSYRDSLETQYF
.,.,TRBJ2-7,TRBV5-6,TGTGCCAGCAGCTGGGCAGACTCCTACGAGCAGTACTTC,CASSWADSYEQYF
.,.,TRBJ2-1,TRBV20-1,TGCAGTGCTAGGGGTGGGCCGGAGGCGTTCTTC,CSARGGPEAFF
TRBD1,.,TRBJ2-7,TRBV6-6,TGTGCCAGCACCCTAACAGGGGGAACTACCTACGAGCAGTACTTC,CASTLTGGTTYEQYF
.,.,TRBJ2-1,TRBV5-4,TGTGCCAGCAGCTTTCAGGGTTTTGCGTCCTACAATGAGCAGTTCTTC,CASSFQGFASYNEQFF
.,.,TRBJ2-1,TRBV2,TGTGCCAGCAGATACTACAGGGATTCTGAGCAGTTCTTC,CASRYYRDSEQFF
.,.,TRBJ2-1,TRBV7-6,TGTGCCAGCAGCCGCGGGACGCATAATGAGCAGTTCTTC,CASSRGTHNEQFF
TRBD2,.,TRBJ2-5,TRBV13,TGTGCCAGCAGCACTACTAGCGGGGGCCCTGTGGAGACCCAGTACTTC,CASSTTSGGPVETQYF
.,.,TRBJ2-5,TRBV25-1,TGTGCCAGCAGCCCTGGGACGGGAGAGGGAGAGACCCAGTACTTC,CASSPGTGEGETQYF
TRBD1,.,TRBJ2-1,TRBV5-1,TGCGCCAGCAGCGCTCAGACAGGGCTGAACAATGAGCAGTTCTTC,CASSAQTGLNNEQFF
TRBD2,once,TRBJ2-1,TRBV5-1,TGCGCCAGCAGCAGAGGACTAGCGGGGGGGCATGTCAATGAGCAGTTCTTC,CASSRGLAGGHVNEQFF
.,.,TRBJ1-5,TRBV19,TGTGCCAGTAGCCTTTCGCGGCAACCACTGAATCAGCCCCAGCATTTT,CASSLSRQPLNQPQHF
.,.,TRBJ2-1,TRBV6-6,TGTGCCAGCAGCCCCGGAGGCGGGGCCTACAATGAGCAGTTCTTC,CASSPGGGAYNEQFF
.,.,TRBJ1-2,TRBV5-1,TGCGCCAGCAGCCCGGATGGGCGGGACTATGGCTACACCTTC,CASSPDGRDYGYTF
.,.,TRBJ1-3,TRBV6-5,TGTGCCAGCAGGCGGGCTCAGGGGTCTGGAAACACCATATATTTT,CASRRAQGSGNTIYF
.,medium-sized,TRBJ2-1,TRBV7-8,TGTGCCAGCAGCTTATGGGGGGGCTCCACAGACAATGAGCAGTTCTTC,CASSLWGGSTDNEQFF
TRBD2,.,TRBJ2-1,TRBV7-6,TGTGCCAGCAGCCTAAGACTAGCGGGGGACCTCTCCTACAATGAGCAGTTCTTC,CASSLRLAGDLSYNEQFF
TRBD1,.,TRBJ1-4,TRBV5-5,TGTGCCAGCAGCTTGGCCGGGGACAGGAAAAGCAATGAAAAACTGTTTTTT,CASSLAGDRKSNEKLFF
TRBD1,.,TRBJ1-6,TRBV7-2,TGTGCCAGTAAGACAGGGTTAAATTCACCCCTCCACTTT,CASKTGLNSPLHF
.,.,TRBJ2-1,TRBV6-1,TGTGCCAGCAGCTCGGGACTCCACGGTGCGGATGAGCAGTTCTTC,CASSSGLHGADEQFF
TRBD1,.,TRBJ1-3,TRBV11-2,TGTGCCAGCAGCCCGATCGACAGGGGTAGGACTGGAAACACCATATATTTT,CASSPIDRGRTGNTIYF
TRBD2,.,TRBJ2-2,TRBV15,TGTGCCACCAGCAGAGATTGGAGGGCTAGCGGACACACCGGGGAGCTGTTTTTT,CATSRDWRASGHTGELFF
TRBD2,.,TRBJ2-7,TRBV2,TGTGCCAGCAGGGGAACTAGCGGGGGCGGCTCGGGGTACGAGCAGTACTTC,CASRGTSGGGSGYEQYF
.,.,TRBJ1-5,TRBV28,TGTGCCAGCACCCCGGGACACCTCGAGCCCCAGCATTTT,CASTPGHLEPQHF
TRBD1,few,TRBJ1-2,TRBV6-1,TGTGCCAGCAGTGAGGGGGAAGCAGGGGGACCCTATGGCTACACCTTC,CASSEGEAGGPYGYTF